This T cell receptor beta chain derives from a study of monozygotic twins with inflammatory bowel disease. The authors ran two nested PCRs of roughly 16 and 10 cycles on TCRalpha and TCRbeta cDNA. TCRdb re-called the 5' RACE reads; one entry per CDR3 protein, DNA not given. The sample table includes some 150,000 distinct CDR3 sequences. Turning to this clonotype: Its antigen is as yet unknown.

This CDR3 has 12 amino acids. Germline V gene data show CDR1 as SQVTM and CDR2 as ANQGSEA. General observations from the study: A distinction between different T cell subtypes was not possible. Some repertoire variability may stem from patients' differing immunosuppressive treatments.

The chain carries TRBV29-1 and TRBJ2-7; the D call from TCRdb, TRBD1, cannot be confirmed without DNA. The specimen was blood. This receptor was obtained from a human donor with ulcerative colitis or Crohn's disease, or a healthy co-twin of an affected twin (not recorded which). This CDR3 is CSVAARGYEQYF.